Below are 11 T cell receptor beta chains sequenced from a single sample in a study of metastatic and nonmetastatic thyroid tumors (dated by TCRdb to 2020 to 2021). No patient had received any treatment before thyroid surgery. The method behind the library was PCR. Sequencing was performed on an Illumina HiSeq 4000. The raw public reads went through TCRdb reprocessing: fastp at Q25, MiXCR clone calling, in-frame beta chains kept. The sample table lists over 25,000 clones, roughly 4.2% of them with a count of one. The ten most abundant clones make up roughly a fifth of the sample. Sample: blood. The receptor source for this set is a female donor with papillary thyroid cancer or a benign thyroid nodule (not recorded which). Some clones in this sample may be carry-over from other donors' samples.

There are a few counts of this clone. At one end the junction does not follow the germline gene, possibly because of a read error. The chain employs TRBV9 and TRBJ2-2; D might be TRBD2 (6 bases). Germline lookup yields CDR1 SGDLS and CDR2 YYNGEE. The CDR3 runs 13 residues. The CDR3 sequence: CASSPTAAGGLFF. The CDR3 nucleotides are TGTGCCAGCAGCCCTACAGCGGCCGGGGGGCTGTTTTTT.

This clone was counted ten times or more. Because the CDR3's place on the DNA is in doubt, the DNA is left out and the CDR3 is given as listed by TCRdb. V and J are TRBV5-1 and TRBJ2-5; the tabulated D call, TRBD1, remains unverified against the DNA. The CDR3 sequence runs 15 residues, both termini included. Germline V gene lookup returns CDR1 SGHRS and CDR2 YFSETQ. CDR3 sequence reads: CASSNFGAGPETQYF.

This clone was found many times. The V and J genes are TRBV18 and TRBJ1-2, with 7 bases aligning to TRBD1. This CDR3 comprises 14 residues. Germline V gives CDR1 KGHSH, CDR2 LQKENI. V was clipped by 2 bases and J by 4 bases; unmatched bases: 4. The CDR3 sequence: CASSPSDRAYGYTF. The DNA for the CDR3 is TGTGCCAGCTCACCAAGCGACAGGGCCTATGGCTACACCTTC.

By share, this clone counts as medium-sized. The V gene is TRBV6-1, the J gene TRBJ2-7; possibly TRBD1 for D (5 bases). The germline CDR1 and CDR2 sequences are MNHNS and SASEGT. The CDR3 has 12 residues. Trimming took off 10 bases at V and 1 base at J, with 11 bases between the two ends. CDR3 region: CATTQGSYEQYF. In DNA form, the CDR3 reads TGTGCCACCACGCAGGGTTCCTACGAGCAGTACTTC.

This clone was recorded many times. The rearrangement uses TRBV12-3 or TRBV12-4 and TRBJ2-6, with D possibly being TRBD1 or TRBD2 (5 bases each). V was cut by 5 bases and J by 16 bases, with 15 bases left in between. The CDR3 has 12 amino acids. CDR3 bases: TGTGCCAGCAGTCGGGACCTTCGTGGACTGACTTTC. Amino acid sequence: CASSRDLRGLTF.

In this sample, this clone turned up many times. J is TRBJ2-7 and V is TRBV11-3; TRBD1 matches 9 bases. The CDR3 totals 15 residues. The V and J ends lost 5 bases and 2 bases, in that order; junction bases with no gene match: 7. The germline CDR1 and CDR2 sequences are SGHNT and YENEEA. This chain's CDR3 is CASSPRTGVPYEQYF. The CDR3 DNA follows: TGTGCCAGCAGCCCGAGGACAGGGGTTCCCTACGAGCAGTACTTC.

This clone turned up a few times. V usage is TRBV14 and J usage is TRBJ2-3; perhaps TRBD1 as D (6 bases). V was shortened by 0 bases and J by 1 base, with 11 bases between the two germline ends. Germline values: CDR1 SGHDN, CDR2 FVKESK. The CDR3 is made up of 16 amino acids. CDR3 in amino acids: CASSQDYRDGTDTQYF. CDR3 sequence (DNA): TGTGCCAGCAGCCAAGATTACAGGGATGGCACAGATACGCAGTATTTT.

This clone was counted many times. CDR3 DNA sequence: TGTGCCAGCAGCCCCCAATGGGGGAGCGGGGATGAGCAGTTCTTC. This codes for CASSPQWGSGDEQFF. The genes are TRBV7-3 and TRBJ2-1, with 7 nucleotides matching TRBD2. The CDR3 covers 15 residues. Germline lookup yields CDR1 SGHTA and CDR2 FQGTGA. Losses at the gene ends were 5 bases for V and 8 bases for J; bases not matched to a gene: 12. Based on the CDR3 plus reference TRBV7-3 and TRBJ2-1, the full variable domain is GAGVSQTPSNKVTEKGKYVELRCDPISGHTALYWYRQSLGQGPEFLIYFQGTGAADDSGLPNDRFFAVRPEGSVSTLKIQRTERGDSAVYLCASSPQWGSGDEQFFGPGTRLTVL.

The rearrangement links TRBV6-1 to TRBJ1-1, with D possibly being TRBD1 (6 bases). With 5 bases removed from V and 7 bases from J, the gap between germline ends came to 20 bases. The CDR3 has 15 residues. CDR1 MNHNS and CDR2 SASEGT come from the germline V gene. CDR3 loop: CASSLTGKGGCEAFF. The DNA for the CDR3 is TGTGCCAGCAGTCTGACAGGTAAGGGAGGTTGTGAAGCTTTCTTT.

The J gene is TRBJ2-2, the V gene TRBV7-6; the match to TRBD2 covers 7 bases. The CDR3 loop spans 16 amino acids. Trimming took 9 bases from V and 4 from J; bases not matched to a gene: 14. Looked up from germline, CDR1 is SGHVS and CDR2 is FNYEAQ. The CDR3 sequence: CARSRNSGRFTGELFF. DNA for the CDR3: TGTGCCAGAAGTCGGAATAGCGGGCGGTTCACCGGGGAGCTGTTTTTT.

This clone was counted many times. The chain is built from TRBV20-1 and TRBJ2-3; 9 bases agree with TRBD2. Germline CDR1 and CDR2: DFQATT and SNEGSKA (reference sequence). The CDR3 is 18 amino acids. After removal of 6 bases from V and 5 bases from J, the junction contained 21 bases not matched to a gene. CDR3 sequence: CSAVKLAGAGGRRDTQYF. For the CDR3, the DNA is TGCAGTGCCGTCAAATTAGCGGGAGCAGGTGGTCGGAGAGATACGCAGTATTTT.